The rows below give T cell receptor beta chains drawn from one sample of a study of identical twins. TCRdb re-called the 5' RACE reads with MiXCR, one entry per CDR3 protein. The sample consists of 1.5 million to 2 million distinct CDR3 sequences, about 30% of them appearing once. The material sequenced was cord blood. Every receptor here comes from a newborn girl in good health. Both conserved end residues are part of each CDR3. A D gene is named only where the DNA matches it firmly. The size entry is marked missing in some rows and otherwise reads once, few, many or a size class.

clone_size j_call v_call d_call cdr3_aa cdr3_nt
. TRBJ2-7 TRBV4-1 TRBD1 CASSHTRTGSYEQYF TGCGCCAGCAGTCATACCAGGACAGGCTCCTACGAGCAGTACTTC
many TRBJ2-1 TRBV3-1 . CASSNRDGKYNEQFF TGTGCCAGCAGCAACCGGGACGGGAAGTACAATGAGCAGTTCTTC
. TRBJ2-1 TRBV10-3 . CAIRGDLETQFF TGTGCCATCAGGGGGGATCTGGAGACCCAGTTCTTC
few TRBJ2-3 TRBV20-1 . CSARDLASTDTQYF TGCAGTGCTAGAGATCTGGCTAGCACAGATACGCAGTATTTT
. TRBJ2-1 TRBV28 . CASMIRLATVPLGYEQFF TGTGCCAGCATGATTCGGCTAGCCACGGTCCCCCTTGGGTATGAGCAGTTCTTC
. TRBJ1-5 TRBV12-3/TRBV12-4 . CASSWDNQPQHF TGTGCCAGCAGTTGGGACAATCAGCCCCAGCATTTT
. TRBJ1-2 TRBV12-3/TRBV12-4 . CASSLRGIYSYTF TGTGCCAGCAGTTTAAGGGGGATCTATAGCTACACCTTC
few TRBJ2-1 TRBV20-1 TRBD2 CSALATSGGRGEQFF TGCAGTGCGCTCGCGACTAGCGGGGGAAGGGGTGAGCAGTTCTTC
. TRBJ2-5 TRBV28 . CASSFEGAPGETQYF TGTGCCAGCAGTTTTGAAGGGGCCCCTGGGGAGACCCAGTACTTC
few TRBJ1-2 TRBV28 . CASSVADSPNYGYTF TGTGCCAGCAGTGTGGCAGACAGCCCTAACTATGGCTACACCTTC
. TRBJ2-4 TRBV28 TRBD2 CASSQASGTWNIQYF TGTGCCAGCAGCCAAGCTAGCGGGACGTGGAACATTCAGTACTTC
. TRBJ1-2 TRBV25-1 . CASSELEGRDYGYTF TGTGCCAGCAGTGAACTGGAGGGGCGAGACTATGGCTACACCTTC
. TRBJ2-5 TRBV7-9 TRBD2 CASSLSRGTRDNEQYF TGTGCCAGCAGTCTCTCTCGGGGGACTAGGGACAATGAGCAGTACTTC
many TRBJ2-3 TRBV27 TRBD1 CASRDRWSTDTQYF TGTGCCAGCAGGGACAGGTGGAGCACAGATACGCAGTATTTT
few TRBJ2-3 TRBV20-1 TRBD2 CSASGRGVITDTQYF TGCAGTGCTAGTGGGCGGGGGGTTATCACAGATACGCAGTATTTT
. TRBJ1-6 TRBV2 . CASLGGRNSPLHF TGTGCCAGCCTTGGCGGTCGTAATTCACCCCTCCACTTT
. TRBJ1-1 TRBV9 . CASSGPRGGKNTEAFF TGTGCCAGCAGCGGACCCAGGGGTGGGAAGAACACTGAAGCTTTCTTT
few TRBJ1-2 TRBV11-2 TRBD1 CASSLDRTGSLGYTF TGTGCCAGCAGCTTAGATCGGACAGGGTCTCTTGGCTACACCTTC
once TRBJ2-2 TRBV25-1 . CASSDPSRRTGELFF TGTGCCAGCAGTGACCCTAGCCGGCGGACCGGGGAGCTGTTTTTT
. TRBJ2-7 TRBV24-1 TRBD1 CATSEPGQGTYEQYF TGTGCCACCAGTGAGCCGGGACAGGGAACCTACGAGCAGTACTTC
many TRBJ2-7 TRBV3-1 TRBD2 CASSQDLASGAYEQYF TGTGCCAGCAGCCAAGATTTAGCTAGCGGGGCCTACGAGCAGTACTTC
few TRBJ1-2 TRBV6-6 TRBD1 CASTDGQGFYGYTF TGTGCCAGCACCGACGGACAGGGTTTCTATGGCTACACCTTC
. TRBJ2-3 TRBV20-1 . CSASHPPGGTDTQYF TGCAGTGCTAGCCATCCCCCAGGGGGCACAGATACGCAGTATTTT
few TRBJ2-5 TRBV7-2 TRBD2 CASSFWGLAGLQETQYF TGTGCCAGCAGCTTCTGGGGACTAGCGGGTCTCCAAGAGACCCAGTACTTC
few TRBJ1-2 TRBV19 . CASIRGAEGGYTF TGTGCCAGTATTCGCGGGGCCGAAGGGGGCTACACCTTC
few TRBJ1-1 TRBV12-3/TRBV12-4 . CASSLVRSEAFF TGTGCCAGCAGTTTAGTACGGTCTGAAGCTTTCTTT
few TRBJ1-2 TRBV4-2 . CASSQISQTLSGYTF TGTGCCAGCAGCCAAATAAGTCAGACCCTCTCCGGGTACACCTTC
few TRBJ2-1 TRBV9 TRBD1 CASSRRQGADNEQFF TGTGCCAGCAGCCGTCGACAGGGGGCAGACAATGAGCAGTTCTTC
few TRBJ1-1 TRBV10-3 . CAISETPGRAGTEAFF TGTGCCATCAGTGAGACCCCTGGGAGGGCAGGCACTGAAGCTTTCTTT
. TRBJ2-1 TRBV14 . CASSQLAWGYNEQFF TGTGCCAGCAGCCAACTTGCTTGGGGGTACAATGAGCAGTTCTTC
. TRBJ2-6 TRBV28 . CASSSPGISGANVLTF TGTGCCAGCAGTTCGCCAGGAATCTCTGGGGCCAACGTCCTGACTTTC
once TRBJ2-5 TRBV12-3/TRBV12-4 TRBD2 CASSPGLAGAIQETQYF TGTGCCAGCAGTCCGGGACTAGCGGGGGCCATTCAAGAGACCCAGTACTTC
. TRBJ2-3 TRBV9 TRBD2 CASSELAGVPDTQYF TGTGCCAGCAGCGAACTAGCGGGAGTGCCAGATACGCAGTATTTT
. TRBJ1-1 TRBV5-1 . CASSLRGRLNTEAFF TGCGCCAGCAGCCTAAGGGGCAGGTTGAACACTGAAGCTTTCTTT
few TRBJ1-2 TRBV12-3/TRBV12-4 TRBD1 CASSPTGVVGYTF TGTGCCAGCAGTCCCACAGGGGTAGTTGGCTACACCTTC
. TRBJ2-3 TRBV7-2 TRBD2 CASSSQLAGETDTRYF TGTGCCAGCAGCTCACAACTAGCGGGAGAAACAGATACGCGGTATTTT
. TRBJ2-1 TRBV7-2 . CASSSSSDEQFF TGTGCCAGCAGCTCATCTAGCGATGAGCAGTTCTTC
. TRBJ1-1 TRBV20-1 . CSARDNGALNTEAFF TGCAGTGCTAGAGATAACGGGGCCCTGAACACTGAAGCTTTCTTT
few TRBJ2-7 TRBV28 TRBD2 CASSSSTSGGVYNEQYF TGTGCCAGCAGTTCTAGCACTAGCGGGGGGGTTTACAATGAGCAGTACTTC
. TRBJ2-3 TRBV7-2 . CASSLPEGGDTQYF TGTGCCAGCAGCCTCCCTGAGGGAGGAGATACGCAGTATTTT
many TRBJ2-1 TRBV29-1 TRBD2 CSVTGTSGPSEVYNEQFF TGCAGTGTGACCGGGACTAGCGGGCCCTCGGAGGTTTACAATGAGCAGTTCTTC
. TRBJ1-1 TRBV14 . CASSQDLGSVNTEAFF TGTGCCAGCAGCCAAGATCTTGGCTCGGTGAACACTGAAGCTTTCTTT
few TRBJ1-5 TRBV15 . CATSRDGRDNQPQHF TGTGCCACCAGCAGAGATGGGAGGGACAATCAGCCCCAGCATTTT
. TRBJ1-4 TRBV4-2 TRBD1 CASSRQGVLNEKLFF TGTGCCAGCAGCCGCCAGGGGGTATTAAATGAAAAACTGTTTTTT
. TRBJ1-1 TRBV5-1 TRBD1 CASSAGQGASTEAFF TGCGCCAGCAGCGCGGGACAGGGGGCGAGCACTGAAGCTTTCTTT
few TRBJ2-3 TRBV7-9 . CASSLNSVGGHTDTQYF TGTGCCAGCAGCTTAAATTCGGTCGGCGGACACACAGATACGCAGTATTTT
. TRBJ2-7 TRBV10-3 . CAISRSYEQYF TGTGCCATCAGCCGTTCCTACGAGCAGTACTTC
few TRBJ1-1 TRBV28 . CASSLWSGVMDTEAFF TGTGCCAGCAGTTTATGGTCTGGGGTAATGGACACTGAAGCTTTCTTT
. TRBJ2-7 TRBV6-2/TRBV6-3 TRBD2 CASRQTSGDVNEQYF TGTGCCAGCAGGCAGACTAGCGGGGACGTCAATGAGCAGTACTTC
many TRBJ2-5 TRBV29-1 . CSVEDPTGPQETQYF TGCAGCGTTGAAGATCCGACAGGCCCCCAAGAGACCCAGTACTTC
many TRBJ2-1 TRBV14 . CASSWDLSSYNEQFF TGTGCCAGCAGCTGGGACCTCAGCTCCTACAATGAGCAGTTCTTC
few TRBJ1-3 TRBV7-2 . CASSLGSRGNSNTIYF TGTGCCAGCAGCTTAGGGTCGCGGGGGAATTCGAACACCATATATTTT